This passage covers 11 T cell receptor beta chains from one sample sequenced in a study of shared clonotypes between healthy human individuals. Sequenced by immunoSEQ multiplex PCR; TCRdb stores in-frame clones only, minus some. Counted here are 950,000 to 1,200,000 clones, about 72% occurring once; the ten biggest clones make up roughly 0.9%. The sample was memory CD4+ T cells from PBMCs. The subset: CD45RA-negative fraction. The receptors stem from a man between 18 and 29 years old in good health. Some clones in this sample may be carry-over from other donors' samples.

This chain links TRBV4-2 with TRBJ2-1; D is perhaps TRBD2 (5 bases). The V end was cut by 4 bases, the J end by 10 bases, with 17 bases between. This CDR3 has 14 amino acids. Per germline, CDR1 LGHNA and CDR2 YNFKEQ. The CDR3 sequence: CASSREGSEVEQFF. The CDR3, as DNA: TGTGCCAGCAGCCGCGAAGGGAGCGAAGTCGAGCAGTTCTTC.

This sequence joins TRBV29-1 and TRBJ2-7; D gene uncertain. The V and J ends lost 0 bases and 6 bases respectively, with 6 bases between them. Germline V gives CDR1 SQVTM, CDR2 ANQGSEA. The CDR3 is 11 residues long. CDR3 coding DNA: TGCAGCGTTGAAGACCCCCCCGAGCAGTACTTC. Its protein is CSVEDPPEQYF.

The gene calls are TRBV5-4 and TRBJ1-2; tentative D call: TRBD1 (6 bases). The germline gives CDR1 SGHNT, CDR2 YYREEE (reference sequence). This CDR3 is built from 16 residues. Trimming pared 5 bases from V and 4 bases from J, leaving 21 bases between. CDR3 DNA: TGTGCCAGCAGTGGGATGGACAGCCCCCGGCCCTATGGCTACACCTTC. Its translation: CASSGMDSPRPYGYTF. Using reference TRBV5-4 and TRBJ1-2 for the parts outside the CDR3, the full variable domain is ETGVTQSPTHLIKTRGQQVTLRCSSQSGHNTVSWYQQALGQGPQFIFQYYREEENGRGNFPPRFSGLQFPNYSSELNVNALELDDSALYLCASSGMDSPRPYGYTFGSGTRLTVV.

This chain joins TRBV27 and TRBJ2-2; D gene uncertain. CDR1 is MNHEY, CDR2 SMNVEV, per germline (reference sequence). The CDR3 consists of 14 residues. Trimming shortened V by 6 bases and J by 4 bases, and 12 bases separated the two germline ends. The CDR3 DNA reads TGTGCCAGCAGGAGAGTTCTGGGCACCGGGGAGCTGTTTTTT. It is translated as CASRRVLGTGELFF.

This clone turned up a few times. For the CDR3, the DNA is TGTGCCAGCAGTTTATCTAGGGCGACAGTTTACCCCTACGAGCAGTACTTC. Its protein product is CASSLSRATVYPYEQYF. The J gene is TRBJ2-7, the V gene TRBV27; a possible D gene is TRBD1 (5 bases). Looked up from germline, CDR1 is MNHEY and CDR2 is SMNVEV (reference sequence). The CDR3 length is 17 residues. V gave up 0 bases and J gave up 2 bases, with 17 bases separating them.

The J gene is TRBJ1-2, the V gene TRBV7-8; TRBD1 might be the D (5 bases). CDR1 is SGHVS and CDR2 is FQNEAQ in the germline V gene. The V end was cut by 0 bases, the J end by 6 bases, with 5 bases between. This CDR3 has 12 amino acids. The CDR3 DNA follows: TGTGCCAGCAGCTTAGCAGGGGATGGCTACACCTTC. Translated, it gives CASSLAGDGYTF.

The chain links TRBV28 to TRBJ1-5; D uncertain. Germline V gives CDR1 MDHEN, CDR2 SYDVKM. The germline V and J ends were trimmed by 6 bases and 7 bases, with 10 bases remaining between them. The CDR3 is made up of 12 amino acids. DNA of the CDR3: TGTGCCAGCAGACTCTCTTCGCAGCCCCAGCATTTT. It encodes CASRLSSQPQHF. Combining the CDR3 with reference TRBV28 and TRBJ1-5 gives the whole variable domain DVKVTQSSRYLVKRTGEKVFLECVQDMDHENMFWYRQDPGLGLRLIYFSYDVKMKEKGDIPEGYSVSREKKERFSLILESASTNQTSMYLCASRLSSQPQHFGDGTRLSIL.

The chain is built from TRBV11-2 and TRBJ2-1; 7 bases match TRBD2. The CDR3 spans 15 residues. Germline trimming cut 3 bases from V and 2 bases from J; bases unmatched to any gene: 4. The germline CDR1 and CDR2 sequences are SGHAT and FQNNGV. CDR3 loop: CASSFFAGAYNEQFF. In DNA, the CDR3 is TGTGCCAGCAGCTTCTTCGCGGGAGCCTACAATGAGCAGTTCTTC.

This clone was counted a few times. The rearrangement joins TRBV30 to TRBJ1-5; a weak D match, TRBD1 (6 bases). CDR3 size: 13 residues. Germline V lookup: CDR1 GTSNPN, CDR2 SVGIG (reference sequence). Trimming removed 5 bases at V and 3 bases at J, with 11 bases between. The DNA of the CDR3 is TGTGCCTGGTCCAGGACAGTCAATCAGCCCCAGCATTTT. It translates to CAWSRTVNQPQHF.

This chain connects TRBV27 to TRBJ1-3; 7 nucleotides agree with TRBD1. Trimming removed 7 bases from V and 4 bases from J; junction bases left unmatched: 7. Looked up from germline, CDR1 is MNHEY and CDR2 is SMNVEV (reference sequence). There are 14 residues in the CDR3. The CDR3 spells CASKRGLAGNTIYF. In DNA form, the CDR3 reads TGTGCCAGCAAGAGGGGGCTAGCGGGAAACACCATATATTTT.

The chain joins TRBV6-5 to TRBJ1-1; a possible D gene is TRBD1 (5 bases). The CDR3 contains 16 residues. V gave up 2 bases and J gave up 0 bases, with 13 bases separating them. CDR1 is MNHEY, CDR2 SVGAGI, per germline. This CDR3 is CASSYGSGSVNTEAFF. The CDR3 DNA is TGTGCCAGCAGTTACGGCTCAGGGTCGGTGAACACTGAAGCTTTCTTT.